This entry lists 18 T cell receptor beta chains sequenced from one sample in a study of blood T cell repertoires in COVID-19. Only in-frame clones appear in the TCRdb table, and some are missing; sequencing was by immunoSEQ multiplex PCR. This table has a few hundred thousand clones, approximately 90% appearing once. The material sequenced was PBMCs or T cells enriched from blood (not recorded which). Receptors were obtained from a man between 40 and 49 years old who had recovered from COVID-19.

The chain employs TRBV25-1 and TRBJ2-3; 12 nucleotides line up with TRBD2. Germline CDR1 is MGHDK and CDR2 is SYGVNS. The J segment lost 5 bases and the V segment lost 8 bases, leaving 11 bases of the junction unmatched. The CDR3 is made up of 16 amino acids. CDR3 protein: CASSRTSGTWGDTQYF. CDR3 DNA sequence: TGTGCCAGCTCCCGGACTAGCGGGACGTGGGGAGATACGCAGTATTTT.

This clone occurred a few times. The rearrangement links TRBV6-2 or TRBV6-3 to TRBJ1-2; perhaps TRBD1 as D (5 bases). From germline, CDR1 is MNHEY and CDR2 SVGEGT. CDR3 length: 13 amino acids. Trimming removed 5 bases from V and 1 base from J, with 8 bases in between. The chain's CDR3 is CASSDSHNYGYTF. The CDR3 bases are TGTGCCAGCAGTGACAGCCATAACTATGGCTACACCTTC.

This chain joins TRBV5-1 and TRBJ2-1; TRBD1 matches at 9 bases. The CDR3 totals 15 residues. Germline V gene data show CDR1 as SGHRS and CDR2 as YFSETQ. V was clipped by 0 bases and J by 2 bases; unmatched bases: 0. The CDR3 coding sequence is TGCGCCAGCAGCTTGGGACAGGGGGCCTACAATGAGCAGTTCTTC. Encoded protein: CASSLGQGAYNEQFF.

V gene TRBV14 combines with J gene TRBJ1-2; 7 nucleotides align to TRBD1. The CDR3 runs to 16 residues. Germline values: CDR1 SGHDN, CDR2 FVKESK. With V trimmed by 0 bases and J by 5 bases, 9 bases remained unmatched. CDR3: CASSQDLSETGYGYTF. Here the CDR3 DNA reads TGTGCCAGCAGCCAAGATCTCTCGGAGACAGGGTATGGCTACACCTTC.

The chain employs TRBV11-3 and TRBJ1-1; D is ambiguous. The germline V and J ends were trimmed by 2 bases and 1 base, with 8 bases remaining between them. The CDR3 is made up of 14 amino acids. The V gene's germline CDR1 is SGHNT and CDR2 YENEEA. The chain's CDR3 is CASSLFSENTEAFF. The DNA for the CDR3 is TGTGCCAGCAGCTTATTTAGCGAGAACACTGAAGCTTTCTTT.

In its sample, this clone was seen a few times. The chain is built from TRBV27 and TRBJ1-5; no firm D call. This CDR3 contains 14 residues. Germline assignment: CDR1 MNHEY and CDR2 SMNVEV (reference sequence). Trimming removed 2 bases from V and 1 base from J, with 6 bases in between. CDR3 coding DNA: TGTGCCAGCAGTTTACGGGAAAGCAATCAGCCCCAGCATTTT. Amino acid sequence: CASSLRESNQPQHF.

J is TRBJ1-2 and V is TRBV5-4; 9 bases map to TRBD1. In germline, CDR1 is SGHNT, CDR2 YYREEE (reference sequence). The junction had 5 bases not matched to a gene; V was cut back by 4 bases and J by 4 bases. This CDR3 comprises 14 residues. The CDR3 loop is CASSQGQGGYGYTF. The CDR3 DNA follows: TGTGCCAGCAGCCAGGGACAGGGAGGCTATGGCTACACCTTC.

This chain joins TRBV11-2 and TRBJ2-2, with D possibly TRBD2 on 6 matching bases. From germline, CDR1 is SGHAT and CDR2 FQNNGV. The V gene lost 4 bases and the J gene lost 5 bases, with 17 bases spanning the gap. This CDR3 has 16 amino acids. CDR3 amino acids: CASSWGERFRTGELFF. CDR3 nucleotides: TGTGCCAGCAGCTGGGGGGAGAGGTTCAGAACCGGGGAGCTGTTTTTT.

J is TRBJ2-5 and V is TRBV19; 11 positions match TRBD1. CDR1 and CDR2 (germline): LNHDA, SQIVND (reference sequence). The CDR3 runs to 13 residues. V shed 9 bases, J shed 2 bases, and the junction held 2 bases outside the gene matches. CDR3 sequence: CASWDRGQETQYF. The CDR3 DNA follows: TGTGCCAGCTGGGACAGGGGGCAAGAGACCCAGTACTTC.

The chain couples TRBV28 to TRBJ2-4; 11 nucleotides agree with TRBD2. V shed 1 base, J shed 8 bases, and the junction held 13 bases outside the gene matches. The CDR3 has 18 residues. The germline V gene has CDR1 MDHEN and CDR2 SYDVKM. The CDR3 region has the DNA TGTGCCAGCAGTTTATACCCAGTTAGCGGGAGGGTTAAGTACATTCAGTACTTC. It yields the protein CASSLYPVSGRVKYIQYF.

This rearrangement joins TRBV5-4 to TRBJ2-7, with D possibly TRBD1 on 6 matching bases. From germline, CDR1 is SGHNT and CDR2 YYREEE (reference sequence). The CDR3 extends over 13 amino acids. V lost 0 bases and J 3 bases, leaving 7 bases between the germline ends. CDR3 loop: CASSLGTDYEQYF. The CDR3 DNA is TGTGCCAGCAGCTTGGGGACAGACTACGAGCAGTACTTC.

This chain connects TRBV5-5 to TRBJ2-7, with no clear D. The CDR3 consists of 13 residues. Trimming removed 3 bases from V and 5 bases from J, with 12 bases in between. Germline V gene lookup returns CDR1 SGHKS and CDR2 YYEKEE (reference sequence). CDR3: CASSSPVVDEQYF. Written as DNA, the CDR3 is TGTGCCAGCAGCTCCCCGGTGGTCGACGAGCAGTACTTC.

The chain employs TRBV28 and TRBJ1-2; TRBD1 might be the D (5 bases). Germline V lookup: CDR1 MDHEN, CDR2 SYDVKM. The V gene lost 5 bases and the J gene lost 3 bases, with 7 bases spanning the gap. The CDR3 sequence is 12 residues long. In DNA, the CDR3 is TGTGCCAGCAGTCGCAGGGACTATGGCTACACCTTC. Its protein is CASSRRDYGYTF.

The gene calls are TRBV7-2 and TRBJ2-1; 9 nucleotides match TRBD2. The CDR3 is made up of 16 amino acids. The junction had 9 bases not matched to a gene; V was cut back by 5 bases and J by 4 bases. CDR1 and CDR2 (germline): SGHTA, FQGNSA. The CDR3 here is CASSPQTSGLYNEQFF. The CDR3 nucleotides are TGTGCCAGCAGCCCGCAGACTAGCGGACTATACAATGAGCAGTTCTTC.

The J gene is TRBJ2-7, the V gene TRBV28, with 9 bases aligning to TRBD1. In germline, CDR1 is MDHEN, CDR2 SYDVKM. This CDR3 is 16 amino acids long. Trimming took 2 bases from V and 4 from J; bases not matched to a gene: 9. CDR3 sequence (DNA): TGTGCCAGCAGTTTAATTTTCGGGACAGGGATGTACGAGCAGTACTTC. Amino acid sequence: CASSLIFGTGMYEQYF.

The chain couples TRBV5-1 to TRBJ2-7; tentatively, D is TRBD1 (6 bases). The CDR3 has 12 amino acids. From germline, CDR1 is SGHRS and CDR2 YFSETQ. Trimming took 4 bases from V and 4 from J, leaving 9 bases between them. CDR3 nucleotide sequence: TGCGCCAGCAGCCTCGGACAGTACGAGCAGTACTTC. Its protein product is CASSLGQYEQYF.

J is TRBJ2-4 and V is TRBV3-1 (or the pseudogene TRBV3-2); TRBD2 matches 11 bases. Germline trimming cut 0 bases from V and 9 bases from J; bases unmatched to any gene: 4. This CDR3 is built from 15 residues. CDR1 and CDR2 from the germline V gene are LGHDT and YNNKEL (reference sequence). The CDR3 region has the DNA TGTGCCAGCAGCCAAGATTTAGCGGGGGGGCGCATTCAGTACTTC. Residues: CASSQDLAGGRIQYF.

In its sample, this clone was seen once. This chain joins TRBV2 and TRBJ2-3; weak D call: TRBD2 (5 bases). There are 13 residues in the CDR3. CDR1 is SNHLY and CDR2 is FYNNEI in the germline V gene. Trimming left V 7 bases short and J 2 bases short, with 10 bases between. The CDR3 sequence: CASIRGYTDTQYF. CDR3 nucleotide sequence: TGTGCCAGCATTCGGGGATACACAGATACGCAGTATTTT.